This TCR beta chain was sequenced during a study of control samples from healthy donors and cancer patients. Libraries were prepared by immunoSEQ multiplex PCR; TCRdb keeps only in-frame clonotypes and omits some of them. The sample lists 150,000 or so clones, 90% to 95% occurring once. The germline V gene encodes CDR1 SGDLS and CDR2 YYNGEE. The CDR3 runs 15 residues. V lost 5 bases and J lost 5, with 19 bases in between. The V and J genes are TRBV9 and TRBJ1-1, with D possibly being TRBD1 (5 bases). The receptor comes from a middle-aged man in good health. The specimen sequenced was blood. The CDR3 nucleotides read TGTGCCAGCAGTACTACAGGTAATGGAAGGACTGAAGCTTTCTTT. Protein product: CASSTTGNGRTEAFF. The whole variable domain, filled in from reference TRBV9 and TRBJ1-1, reads DSGVTQTPKHLITATGQRVTLRCSPRSGDLSVYWYQQSLDQGLQFLIQYYNGEERAKGNILERFSAQQFPDLHSELNLSSLELGDSALYFCASSTTGNGRTEAFFGQGTRLTVV.